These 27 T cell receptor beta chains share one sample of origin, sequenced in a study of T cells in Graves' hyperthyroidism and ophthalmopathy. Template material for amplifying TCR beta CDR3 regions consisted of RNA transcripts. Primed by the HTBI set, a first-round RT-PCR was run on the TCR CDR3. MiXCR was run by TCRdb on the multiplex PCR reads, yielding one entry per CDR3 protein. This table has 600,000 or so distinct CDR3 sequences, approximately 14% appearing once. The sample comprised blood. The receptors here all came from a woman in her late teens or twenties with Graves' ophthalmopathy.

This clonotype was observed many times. In nucleotides, the CDR3 is TGTGCCAGCAGTACGCAGGGTTTGGGCACTGAAGCTTTCTTT. Translation gives CASSTQGLGTEAFF. The gene calls are TRBV27 and TRBJ1-1; D perhaps matches TRBD1 (5 bases). This CDR3 region has 14 residues. Germline V CDR1 and CDR2: MNHEY, SMNVEV (reference sequence). V gave up 5 bases and J gave up 4 bases, with 14 bases separating them.

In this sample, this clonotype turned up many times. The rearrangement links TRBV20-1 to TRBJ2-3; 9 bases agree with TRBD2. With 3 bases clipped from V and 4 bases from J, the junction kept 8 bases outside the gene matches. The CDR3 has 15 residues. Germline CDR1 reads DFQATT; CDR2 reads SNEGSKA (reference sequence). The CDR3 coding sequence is TGCAGTGCTAGTTCGGCGGGAGGGCCATCAGATACGCAGTATTTT. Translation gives CSASSAGGPSDTQYF.

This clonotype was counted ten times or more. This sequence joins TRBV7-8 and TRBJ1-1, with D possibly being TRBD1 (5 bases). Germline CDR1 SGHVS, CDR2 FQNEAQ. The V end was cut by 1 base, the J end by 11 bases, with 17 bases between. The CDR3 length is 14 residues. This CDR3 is CASSLGPVTKGAFF. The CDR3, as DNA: TGTGCCAGCAGCTTAGGACCGGTGACTAAGGGGGCTTTCTTT. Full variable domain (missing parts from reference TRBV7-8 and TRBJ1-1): GAGVSQSPRYKVAKRGQDVALRCDPISGHVSLFWYQQALGQGPEFLTYFQNEAQLDKSGLPSDRFFAERPEGSVSTLKIQRTQQEDSAVYLCASSLGPVTKGAFFGQGTRLTVV.

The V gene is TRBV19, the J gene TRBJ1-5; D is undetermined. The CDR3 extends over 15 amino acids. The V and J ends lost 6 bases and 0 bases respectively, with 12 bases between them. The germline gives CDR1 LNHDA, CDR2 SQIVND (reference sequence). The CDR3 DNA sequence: TGTGCCAGTAGCCCGATGGGGTTTAGCAATCAGCCCCAGCATTTT. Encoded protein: CASSPMGFSNQPQHF.

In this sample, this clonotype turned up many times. The CDR3 coding sequence is TGTGCCAGCAGTCTCGGGACTAGCGGCCACAATGAGCAGTTCTTC. Translation: CASSLGTSGHNEQFF. V is TRBV28 and J is TRBJ2-1; TRBD2 aligns across 11 bases. The germline CDR1 and CDR2 sequences are MDHEN and SYDVKM. This CDR3 spans 15 amino acids. With V trimmed by 5 bases and J by 5 bases, 5 bases remained unmatched. The variable domain in full, with the rest retrieved from reference TRBV28 and TRBJ2-1, is DVKVTQSSRYLVKRTGEKVFLECVQDMDHENMFWYRQDPGLGLRLIYFSYDVKMKEKGDIPEGYSVSREKKERFSLILESASTNQTSMYLCASSLGTSGHNEQFFGPGTRLTVL.

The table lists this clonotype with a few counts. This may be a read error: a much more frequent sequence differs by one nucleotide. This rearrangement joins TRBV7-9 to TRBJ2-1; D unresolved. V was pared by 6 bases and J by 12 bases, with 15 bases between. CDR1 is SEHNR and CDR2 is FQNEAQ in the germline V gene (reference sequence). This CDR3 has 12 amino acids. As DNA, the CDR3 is TGTGCCAGCAGTGTCACCTCAGTCGGGCAGTTCTTC. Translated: CASSVTSVGQFF.

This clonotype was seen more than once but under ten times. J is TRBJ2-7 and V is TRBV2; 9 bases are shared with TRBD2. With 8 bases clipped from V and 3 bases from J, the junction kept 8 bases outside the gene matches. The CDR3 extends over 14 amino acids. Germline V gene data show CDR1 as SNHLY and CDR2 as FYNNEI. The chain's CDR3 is CASDGGTSNYEQYF. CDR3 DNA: TGTGCCAGCGACGGCGGGACTAGCAACTACGAGCAGTACTTC.

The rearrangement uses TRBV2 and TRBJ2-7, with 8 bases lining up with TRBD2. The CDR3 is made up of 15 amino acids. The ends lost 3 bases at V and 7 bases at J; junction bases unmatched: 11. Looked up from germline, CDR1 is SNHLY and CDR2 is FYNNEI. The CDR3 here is CASSEQGSGSREQYF. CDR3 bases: TGTGCCAGCAGTGAGCAGGGCAGCGGGAGTAGGGAGCAGTACTTC. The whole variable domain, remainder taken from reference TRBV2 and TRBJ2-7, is EPEVTQTPSHQVTQMGQEVILRCVPISNHLYFYWYRQILGQKVEFLVSFYNNEISEKSEIFDDQFSVERPDGSNFTLKIRSTKLEDSAMYFCASSEQGSGSREQYFGPGTRLTVT.

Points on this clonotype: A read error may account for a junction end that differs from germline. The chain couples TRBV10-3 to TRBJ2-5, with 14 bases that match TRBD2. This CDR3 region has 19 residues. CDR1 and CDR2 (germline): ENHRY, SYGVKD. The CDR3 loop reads CATSPAGLAGEGEQETQYF. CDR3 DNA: TGTGCCACCAGTCCCGCGGGACTAGCGGGAGAAGGTGAGCAAGAGACCCAGTACTTC.

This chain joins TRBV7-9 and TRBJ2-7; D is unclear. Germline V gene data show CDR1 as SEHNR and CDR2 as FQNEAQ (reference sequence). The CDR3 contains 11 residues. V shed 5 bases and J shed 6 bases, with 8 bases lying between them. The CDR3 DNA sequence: TGTGCCAGCAGCGACGCCCTCGAGCAGTACTTC. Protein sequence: CASSDALEQYF.

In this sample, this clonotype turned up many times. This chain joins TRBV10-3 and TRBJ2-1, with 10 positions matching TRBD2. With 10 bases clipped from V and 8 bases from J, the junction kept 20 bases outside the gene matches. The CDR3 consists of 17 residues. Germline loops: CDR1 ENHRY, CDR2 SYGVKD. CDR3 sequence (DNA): TGTGCCACCAGCGCCCGCCGAGCGGGAGGGCCGGTGGATGAGCAGTTCTTC. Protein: CATSARRAGGPVDEQFF.

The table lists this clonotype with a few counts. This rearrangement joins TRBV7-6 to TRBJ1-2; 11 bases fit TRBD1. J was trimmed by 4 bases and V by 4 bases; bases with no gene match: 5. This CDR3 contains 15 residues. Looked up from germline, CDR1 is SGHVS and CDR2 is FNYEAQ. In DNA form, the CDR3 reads TGTGCCAGCAGCTCAGGGGACAGGGGGTTCTATGGCTACACCTTC. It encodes CASSSGDRGFYGYTF.

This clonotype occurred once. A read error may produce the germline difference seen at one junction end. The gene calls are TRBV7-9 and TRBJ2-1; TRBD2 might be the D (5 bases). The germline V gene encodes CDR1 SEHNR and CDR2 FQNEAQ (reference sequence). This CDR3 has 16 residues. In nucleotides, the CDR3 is TGTGCTAGCAGCCCGGGAAGCGGCCGCGATTACAATGAGCAGTTCTTC. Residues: CASSPGSGRDYNEQFF.

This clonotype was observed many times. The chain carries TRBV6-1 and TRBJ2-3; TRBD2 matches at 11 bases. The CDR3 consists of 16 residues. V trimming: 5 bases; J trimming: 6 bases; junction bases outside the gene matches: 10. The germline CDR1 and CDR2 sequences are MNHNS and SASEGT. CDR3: CASSPRLAGYNDTQYF. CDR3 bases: TGTGCCAGCAGTCCCCGACTAGCGGGATACAATGATACGCAGTATTTT.

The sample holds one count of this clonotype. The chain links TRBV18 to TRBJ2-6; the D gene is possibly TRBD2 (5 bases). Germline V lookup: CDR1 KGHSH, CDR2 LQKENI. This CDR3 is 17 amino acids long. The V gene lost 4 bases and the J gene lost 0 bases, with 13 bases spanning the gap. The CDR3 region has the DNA TGTGCCAGCTCACTACTAGATCTAACCTCTGGGGCCAACGTCCTGACTTTC. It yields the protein CASSLLDLTSGANVLTF. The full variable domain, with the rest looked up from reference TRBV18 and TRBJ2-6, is NAGVMQNPRHLVRRRGQEARLRCSPMKGHSHVYWYRQLPEEGLKFMVYLQKENIIDESGMPKERFSAEFPKEGPSILRIQQVVRGDSAAYFCASSLLDLTSGANVLTFGAGSRLTVL.

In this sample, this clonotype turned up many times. CDR3 nucleotides: TGTGCCAGCAGCCGCAGACAGGGCCGGGAAAAACTGTTTTTT. Translation: CASSRRQGREKLFF. The J gene is TRBJ1-4, the V gene TRBV6-1; 7 positions agree with TRBD1. CDR3 length equals 14 residues. Germline-derived CDR1 and CDR2 are MNHNS and SASEGT. V was clipped by 6 bases and J by 8 bases; unmatched bases: 9.

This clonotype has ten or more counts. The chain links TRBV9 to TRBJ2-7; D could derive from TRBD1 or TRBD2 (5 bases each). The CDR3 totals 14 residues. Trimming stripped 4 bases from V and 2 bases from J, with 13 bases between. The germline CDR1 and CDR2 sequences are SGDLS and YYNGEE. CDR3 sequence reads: CASSLSWGTYEQYF. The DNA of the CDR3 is TGTGCCAGCAGCCTCAGTTGGGGGACCTACGAGCAGTACTTC.

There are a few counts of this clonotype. The CDR3 bases are TGTGCCAGCAGCCTGGGACTAGCGGGGGGTAACACCGGGGAGCTGTTTTTT. Its protein is CASSLGLAGGNTGELFF. This chain connects TRBV9 to TRBJ2-2, with 15 bases aligning to TRBD2. Germline V gene lookup returns CDR1 SGDLS and CDR2 YYNGEE. With V trimmed by 4 bases and J by 2 bases, 3 bases remained unmatched. The CDR3 runs to 17 residues.

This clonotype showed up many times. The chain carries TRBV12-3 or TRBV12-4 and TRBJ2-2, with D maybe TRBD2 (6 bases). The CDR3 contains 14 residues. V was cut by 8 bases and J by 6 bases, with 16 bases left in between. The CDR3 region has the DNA TGTGCCAGCCTCTTGACTAGTACACCCGGGGAGCTGTTTTTT. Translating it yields CASLLTSTPGELFF.

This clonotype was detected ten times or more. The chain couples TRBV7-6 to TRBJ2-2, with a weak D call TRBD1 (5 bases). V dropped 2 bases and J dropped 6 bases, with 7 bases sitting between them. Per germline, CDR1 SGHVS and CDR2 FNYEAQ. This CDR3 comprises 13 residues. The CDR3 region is CASSLPGPGELFF. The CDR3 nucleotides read TGTGCCAGCAGCTTACCAGGGCCCGGGGAGCTGTTTTTT.

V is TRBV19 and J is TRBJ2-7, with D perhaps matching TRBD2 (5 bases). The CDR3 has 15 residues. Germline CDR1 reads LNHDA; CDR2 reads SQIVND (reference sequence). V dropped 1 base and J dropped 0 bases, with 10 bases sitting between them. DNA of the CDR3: TGTGCCAGTAGTATAGGGTTGGGAGTCTCCTACGAGCAGTACTTC. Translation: CASSIGLGVSYEQYF.

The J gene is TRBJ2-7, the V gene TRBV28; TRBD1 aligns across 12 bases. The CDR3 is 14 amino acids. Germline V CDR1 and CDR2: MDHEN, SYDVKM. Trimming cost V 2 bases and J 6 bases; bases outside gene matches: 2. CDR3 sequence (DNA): TGTGCCAGCAGTTTAGGGACAGGGGGCACCGAGCAGTACTTC. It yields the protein CASSLGTGGTEQYF.

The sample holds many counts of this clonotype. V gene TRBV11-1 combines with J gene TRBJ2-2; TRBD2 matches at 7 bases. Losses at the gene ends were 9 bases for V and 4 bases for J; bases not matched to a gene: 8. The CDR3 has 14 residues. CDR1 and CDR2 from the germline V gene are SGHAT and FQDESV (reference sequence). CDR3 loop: CASSRTRRTGELFF. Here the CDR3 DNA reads TGTGCCAGTTCCCGGACTAGGCGCACCGGGGAGCTGTTTTTT.

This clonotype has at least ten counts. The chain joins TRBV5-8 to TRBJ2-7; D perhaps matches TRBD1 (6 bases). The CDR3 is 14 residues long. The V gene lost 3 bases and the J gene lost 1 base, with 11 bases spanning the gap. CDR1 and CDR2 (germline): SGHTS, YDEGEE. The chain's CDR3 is CASSSQQGSYEQYF. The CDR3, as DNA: TGTGCCAGCAGCTCTCAACAGGGATCCTACGAGCAGTACTTC.

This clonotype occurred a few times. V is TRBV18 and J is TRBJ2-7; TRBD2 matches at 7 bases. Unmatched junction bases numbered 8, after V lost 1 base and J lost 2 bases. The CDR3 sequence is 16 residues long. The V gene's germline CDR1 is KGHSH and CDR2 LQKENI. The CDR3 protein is CASSPLGLGGAYEQYF. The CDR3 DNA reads TGTGCCAGCTCACCACTCGGACTGGGGGGGGCCTACGAGCAGTACTTC.

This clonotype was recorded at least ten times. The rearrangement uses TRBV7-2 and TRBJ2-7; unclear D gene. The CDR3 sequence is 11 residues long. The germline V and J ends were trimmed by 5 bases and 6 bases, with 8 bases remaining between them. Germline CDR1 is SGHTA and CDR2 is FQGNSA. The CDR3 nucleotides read TGTGCCAGCAGCCCCAACCGCGAGCAGTACTTC. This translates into CASSPNREQYF.

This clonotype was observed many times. CDR3 coding DNA: TGCAGTGCTCAAGATGCCGGGACAGTTCAAGAGACCCAGTACTTC. Encoded protein: CSAQDAGTVQETQYF. The chain combines TRBV20-1 with TRBJ2-5, with 7 bases identical to TRBD1. V lost 5 bases and J lost 2; bases outside the gene matches: 11. CDR1 and CDR2 (germline): DFQATT, SNEGSKA (reference sequence). There are 15 residues in the CDR3.